This T cell receptor (beta chain) stems from a study of cytomegalovirus exposure and HLA in healthy donors. Overall study: HLA-typed donors were the source of roughly 85 million unique TCRs held in an early data release.

PCR involved 60 Vbeta and 13 Jbeta primers. Method: immunoSEQ multiplex PCR; TCRdb's copy keeps in-frame clones and lacks some. The listing contains 140,000 to 150,000 clones. With regard to this clone: The target antigen is unknown.

Germline V gives CDR1 KGHSH, CDR2 LQKENI. Trimming removed 5 bases from V and 3 bases from J, with 18 bases in between. The CDR3 extends over 16 amino acids. General study points: It was likely that a cluster of highly shared sequence variants was a sequencing artifact. Whilst most TCR sequences proved rare, a subset of public TCRs occurred across many donors. Earlier analysis looked at TCR beta V segments, and most were productive about 90% or about 30% of the time.

Sequencing was carried out using PBMCs. The TCR was taken from a male donor in good health and CMV-seronegative. The chain links TRBV18 to TRBJ2-3; TRBD2 might be the D (5 bases). The CDR3 loop is CASSSLTGSGTDTQYF. For the CDR3, the DNA is TGTGCCAGCTCATCACTTACGGGGTCGGGTACAGATACGCAGTATTTT.